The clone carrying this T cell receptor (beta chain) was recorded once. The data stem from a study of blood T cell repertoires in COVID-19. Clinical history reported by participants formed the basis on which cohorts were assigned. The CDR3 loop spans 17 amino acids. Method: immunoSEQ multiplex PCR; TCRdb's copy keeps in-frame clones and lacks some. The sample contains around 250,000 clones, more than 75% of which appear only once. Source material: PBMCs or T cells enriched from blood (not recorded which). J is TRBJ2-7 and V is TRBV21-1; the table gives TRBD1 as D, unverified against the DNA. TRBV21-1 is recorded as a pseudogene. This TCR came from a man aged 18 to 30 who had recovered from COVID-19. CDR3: CASSSQDGNPGAHEQYF. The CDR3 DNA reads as TGTGCCAGCAGCAGCCAGGACGGGAATCCAGGGGCCCACGAGCAGTACTTC.